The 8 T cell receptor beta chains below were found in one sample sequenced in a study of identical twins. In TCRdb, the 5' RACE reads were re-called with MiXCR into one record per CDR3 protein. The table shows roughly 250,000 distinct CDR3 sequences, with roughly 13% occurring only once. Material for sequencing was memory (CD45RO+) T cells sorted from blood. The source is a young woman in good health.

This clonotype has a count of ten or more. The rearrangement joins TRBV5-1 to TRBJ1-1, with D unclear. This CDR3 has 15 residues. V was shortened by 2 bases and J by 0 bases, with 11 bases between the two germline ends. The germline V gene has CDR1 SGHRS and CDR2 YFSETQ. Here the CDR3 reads CASSFSGGMNTEAFF. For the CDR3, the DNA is TGCGCCAGCAGCTTTAGCGGCGGGATGAACACTGAAGCTTTCTTT.

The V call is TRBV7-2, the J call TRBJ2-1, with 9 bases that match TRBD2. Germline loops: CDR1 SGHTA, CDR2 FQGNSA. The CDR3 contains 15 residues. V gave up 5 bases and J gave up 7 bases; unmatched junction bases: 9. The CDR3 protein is CASSLTSGRMNEQFF. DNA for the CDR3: TGTGCCAGCAGCCTGACTAGCGGACGTATGAATGAGCAGTTCTTC.

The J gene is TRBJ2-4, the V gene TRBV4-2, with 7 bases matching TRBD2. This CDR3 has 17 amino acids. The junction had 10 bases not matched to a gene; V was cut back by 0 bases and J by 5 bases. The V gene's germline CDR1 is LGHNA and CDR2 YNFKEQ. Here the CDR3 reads CASSQDLRLAGQNIQYF. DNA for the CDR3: TGTGCCAGCAGCCAAGATTTGAGACTAGCCGGCCAAAACATTCAGTACTTC.

DNA of the CDR3: TGTGCCAGCAGTGGGGAAACTGAAGCTTTCTTT. It specifies CASSGETEAFF. The genes are TRBV2 and TRBJ1-1, with unresolved D. With 4 bases removed from V and 5 bases from J, the gap between germline ends came to 5 bases. Germline loops: CDR1 SNHLY, CDR2 FYNNEI. CDR3 length: 11 amino acids.

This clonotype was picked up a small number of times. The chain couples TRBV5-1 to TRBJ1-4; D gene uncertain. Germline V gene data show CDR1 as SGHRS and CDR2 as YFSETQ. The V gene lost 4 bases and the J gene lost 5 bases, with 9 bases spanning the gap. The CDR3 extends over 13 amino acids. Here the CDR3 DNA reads TGCGCCAGCAGCGGGCAGTTGAATGAAAAACTGTTTTTT. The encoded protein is CASSGQLNEKLFF.

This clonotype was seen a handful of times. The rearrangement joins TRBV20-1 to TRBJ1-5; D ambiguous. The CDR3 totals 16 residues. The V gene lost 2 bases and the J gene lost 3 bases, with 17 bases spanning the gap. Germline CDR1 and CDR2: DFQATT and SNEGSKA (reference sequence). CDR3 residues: CSARLGGGADNQPQHF. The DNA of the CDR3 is TGCAGTGCTAGACTGGGTGGCGGAGCTGACAATCAGCCCCAGCATTTT.

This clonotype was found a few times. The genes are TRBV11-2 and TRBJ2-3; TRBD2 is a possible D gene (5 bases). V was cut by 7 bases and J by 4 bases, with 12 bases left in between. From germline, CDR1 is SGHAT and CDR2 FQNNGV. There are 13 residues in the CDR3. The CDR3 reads CASTQRGSDTQYF. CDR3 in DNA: TGTGCCAGCACCCAGCGAGGGTCAGATACGCAGTATTTT. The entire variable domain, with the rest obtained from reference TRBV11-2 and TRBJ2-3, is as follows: EAGVAQSPRYKIIEKRQSVAFWCNPISGHATLYWYQQILGQGPKLLIQFQNNGVVDDSQLPKDRFSAERLKGVDSTLKIQPAKLEDSAVYLCASTQRGSDTQYFGPGTRLTVL.

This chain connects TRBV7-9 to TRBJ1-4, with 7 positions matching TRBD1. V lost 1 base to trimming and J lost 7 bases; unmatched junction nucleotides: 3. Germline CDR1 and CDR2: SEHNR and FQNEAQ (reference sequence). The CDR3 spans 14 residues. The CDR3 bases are TGTGCCAGCAGCTTAGGAGGGGGCAGTGAAAAACTGTTTTTT. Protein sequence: CASSLGGGSEKLFF.